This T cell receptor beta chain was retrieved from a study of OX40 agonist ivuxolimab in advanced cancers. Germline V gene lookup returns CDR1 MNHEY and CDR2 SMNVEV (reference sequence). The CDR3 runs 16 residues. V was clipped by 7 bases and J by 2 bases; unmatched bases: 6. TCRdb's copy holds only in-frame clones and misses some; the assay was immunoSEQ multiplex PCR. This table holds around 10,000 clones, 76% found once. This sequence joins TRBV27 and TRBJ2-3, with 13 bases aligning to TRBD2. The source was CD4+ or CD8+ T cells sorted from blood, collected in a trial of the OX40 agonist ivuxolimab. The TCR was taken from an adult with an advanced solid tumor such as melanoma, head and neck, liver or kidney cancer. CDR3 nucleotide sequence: TGTGCCAGCACCGAGACTAGCGGGGGGTCCACAGATACGCAGTATTTT. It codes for CASTETSGGSTDTQYF.